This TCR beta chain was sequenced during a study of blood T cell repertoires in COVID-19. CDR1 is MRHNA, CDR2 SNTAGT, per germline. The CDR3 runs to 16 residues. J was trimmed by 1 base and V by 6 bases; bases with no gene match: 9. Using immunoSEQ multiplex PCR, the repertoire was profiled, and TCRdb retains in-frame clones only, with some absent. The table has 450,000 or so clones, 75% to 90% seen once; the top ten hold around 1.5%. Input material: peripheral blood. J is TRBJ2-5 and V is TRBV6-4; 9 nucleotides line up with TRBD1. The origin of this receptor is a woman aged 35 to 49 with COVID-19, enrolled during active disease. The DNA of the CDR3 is TGTGCCAGCAGCCCCACAGGGGGCGGAGGCCAAGAGACCCAGTACTTC. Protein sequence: CASSPTGGGGQETQYF.